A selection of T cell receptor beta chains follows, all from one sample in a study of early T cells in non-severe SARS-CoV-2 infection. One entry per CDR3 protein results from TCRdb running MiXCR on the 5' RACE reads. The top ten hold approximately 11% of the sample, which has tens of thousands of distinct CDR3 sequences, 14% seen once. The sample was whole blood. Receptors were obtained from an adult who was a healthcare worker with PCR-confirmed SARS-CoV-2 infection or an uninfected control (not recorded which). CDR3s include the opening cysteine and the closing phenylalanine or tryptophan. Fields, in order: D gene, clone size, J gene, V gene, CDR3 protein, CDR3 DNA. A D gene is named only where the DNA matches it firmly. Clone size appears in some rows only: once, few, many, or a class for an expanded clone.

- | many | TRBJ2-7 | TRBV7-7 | CASSPGAGNTYEQYF | TGTGCCAGCTCCCCGGGGGCGGGGAACACCTACGAGCAGTACTTC
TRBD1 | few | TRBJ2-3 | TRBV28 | CASTTRTGAADTQYF | TGTGCCAGCACTACACGGACAGGGGCCGCAGATACGCAGTATTTT
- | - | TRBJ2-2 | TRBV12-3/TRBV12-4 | CASSFVAVAGELFF | TGTGCCAGCAGTTTTGTAGCTGTAGCCGGGGAGCTGTTTTTT
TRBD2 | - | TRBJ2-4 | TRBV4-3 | CASSQSTRGGLDIQYF | TGCGCCAGCAGCCAATCTACCCGGGGGGGTCTGGATATTCAGTACTTC
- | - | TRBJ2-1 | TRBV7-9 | CASSSKEGRGSYNEQFF | TGTGCCAGCAGCTCCAAGGAGGGCAGGGGTTCCTACAATGAGCAGTTCTTC
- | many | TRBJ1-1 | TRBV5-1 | CASQQGDTEAFF | TGCGCCAGCCAACAGGGCGACACTGAAGCTTTCTTT
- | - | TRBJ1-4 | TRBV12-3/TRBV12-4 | CASSLGQDGDEKLFF | TGTGCCAGCAGTTTAGGACAGGATGGGGATGAAAAACTGTTTTTT
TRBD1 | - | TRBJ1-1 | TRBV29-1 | CSVEFRDRQNTEAFF | TGCAGCGTTGAATTCCGGGACAGACAGAACACTGAAGCTTTCTTT
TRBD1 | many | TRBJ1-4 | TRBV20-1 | CSPRGGGDEKLFF | TGCAGTCCCCGAGGAGGGGGCGATGAAAAACTGTTTTTT
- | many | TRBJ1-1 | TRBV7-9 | CASSLQGLPQAFF | TGTGCCAGCAGCTTACAGGGTTTGCCCCAAGCTTTCTTT
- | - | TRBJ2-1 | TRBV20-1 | CSAPPGTQGYNEQFF | TGCAGTGCTCCCCCGGGGACCCAAGGCTACAATGAGCAGTTCTTC
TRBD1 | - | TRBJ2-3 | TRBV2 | CASRTGGMDTQYF | TGTGCCAGCAGGACAGGGGGTATGGATACGCAGTATTTT
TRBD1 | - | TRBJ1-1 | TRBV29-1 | CSVARDRNTEAFF | TGCAGCGTTGCTAGGGACAGGAACACTGAAGCTTTCTTT
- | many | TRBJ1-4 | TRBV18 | CASSPSPGQGNEKLFF | TGTGCCAGCTCACCGTCTCCGGGCCAGGGGAACGAAAAACTGTTTTTT
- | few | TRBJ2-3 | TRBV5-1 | CASSLARLGEDTQYF | TGCGCCAGCAGCTTGGCCAGGCTTGGTGAAGATACGCAGTATTTT
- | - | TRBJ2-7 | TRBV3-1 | CASSHFSYEQYF | TGTGCCAGCAGCCATTTTAGCTACGAGCAGTACTTC
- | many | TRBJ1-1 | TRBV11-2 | CASSSTRNTEVFF | TGTGCCAGCAGCTCCACGAGGAACACTGAAGTTTTCTTT
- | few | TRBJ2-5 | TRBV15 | CATSRDWGRETQYF | TGTGCCACCAGCAGAGATTGGGGGAGGGAGACCCAGTACTTC
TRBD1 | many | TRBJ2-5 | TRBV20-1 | CSAGGQPWGETQYF | TGCAGTGCTGGGGGACAGCCTTGGGGGGAGACCCAGTACTTC
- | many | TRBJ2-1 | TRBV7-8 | CASSLGPGYEQFF | TGTGCCAGCAGCTTGGGCCCGGGCTATGAGCAGTTCTTC
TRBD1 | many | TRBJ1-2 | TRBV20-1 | CSAGTGQPNYGYTF | TGCAGTGCCGGAACGGGACAGCCTAACTATGGCTACACCTTC
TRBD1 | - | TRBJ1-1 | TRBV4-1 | CASSQYTGAGNTEAFF | TGCGCCAGCAGCCAATACACAGGGGCCGGGAACACTGAAGCTTTCTTT
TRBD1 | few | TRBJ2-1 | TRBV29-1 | CSAVGQAYNEQFF | TGCAGCGCTGTGGGACAGGCCTACAATGAGCAGTTCTTC
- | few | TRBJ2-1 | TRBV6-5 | CASSYTKQGINEQFF | TGTGCCAGCAGTTACACTAAACAGGGTATCAATGAGCAGTTCTTC
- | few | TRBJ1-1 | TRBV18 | CASSPGPEAFF | TGTGCCAGCTCACCGGGCCCTGAAGCTTTCTTT
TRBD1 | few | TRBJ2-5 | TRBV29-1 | CSVDRGQQETQYF | TGCAGCGTTGACAGGGGGCAACAAGAGACCCAGTACTTC
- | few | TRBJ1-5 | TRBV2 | CASSADRSNQPQHF | TGTGCCAGCAGCGCCGACAGAAGCAATCAGCCCCAGCATTTT
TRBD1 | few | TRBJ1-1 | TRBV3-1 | CASSQLGQASLRTEAFF | TGTGCCAGCAGCCAACTGGGACAGGCCTCCCTACGGACTGAAGCTTTCTTT
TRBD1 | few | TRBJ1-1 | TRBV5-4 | CASSRTGIGTEAFF | TGTGCCAGCAGCCGGACAGGGATAGGAACTGAAGCTTTCTTT
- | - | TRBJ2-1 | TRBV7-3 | CASSHGAGSRDEQFF | TGTGCCAGCAGCCACGGGGCAGGGTCTAGGGATGAGCAGTTCTTC
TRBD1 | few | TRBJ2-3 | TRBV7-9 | CASSPGDRGQDTQYF | TGTGCCAGCAGCCCAGGAGACAGGGGGCAAGATACGCAGTATTTT
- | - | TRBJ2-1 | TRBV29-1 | CSAGATENEQFF | TGCAGCGCCGGAGCTACCGAGAATGAGCAGTTCTTC
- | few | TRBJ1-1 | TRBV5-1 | CASSLRGGTEAFF | TGCGCCAGCAGCTTGAGAGGGGGCACTGAAGCTTTCTTT
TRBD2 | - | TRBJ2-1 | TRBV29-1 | CSAAGGDHNEQFF | TGCAGCGCCGCGGGGGGGGACCACAATGAGCAGTTCTTC
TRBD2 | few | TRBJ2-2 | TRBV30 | CACPGRANTGELFF | TGTGCCTGCCCCGGGAGGGCGAACACCGGGGAGCTGTTTTTT
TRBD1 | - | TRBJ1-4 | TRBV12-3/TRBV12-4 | CASSLGDSNEKLFF | TGTGCCAGCAGTTTAGGGGACAGCAATGAAAAACTGTTTTTT
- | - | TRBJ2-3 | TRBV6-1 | CASSGRGGSTDTQYF | TGTGCCAGCAGTGGCCGTGGGGGAAGCACAGATACGCAGTATTTT
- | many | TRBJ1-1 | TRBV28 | CASSSVTEAFF | TGTGCCAGCAGTTCTGTCACTGAAGCTTTCTTT
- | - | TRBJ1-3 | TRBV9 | CASSVGGLGNTIYF | TGTGCCAGCAGCGTAGGGGGGCTTGGAAACACCATATATTTT
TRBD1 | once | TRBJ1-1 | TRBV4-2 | CASSLRAGTEEAFF | TGTGCCAGCAGCCTTAGAGCGGGGACAGAAGAAGCTTTCTTT
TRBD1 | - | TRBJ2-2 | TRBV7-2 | CASSLAGQGFTGELFF | TGTGCCAGCAGCTTAGCGGGACAGGGGTTCACCGGGGAGCTGTTTTTT
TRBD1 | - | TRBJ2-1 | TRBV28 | CASRPGTGVSSYNEQFF | TGTGCCAGCAGACCCGGGACAGGGGTCAGCTCCTACAATGAGCAGTTCTTC
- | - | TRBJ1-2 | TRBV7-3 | CASSSFDRSNYGYTF | TGTGCCAGCAGCTCCTTCGACAGGTCTAACTATGGCTACACCTTC